This T cell receptor beta chain was found in a study of human T cells and chemical hapten exposure. Time point denoted: healthy volunteer bleed at 6 weeks. Unfractionated whole blood was the source from which total RNA was extracted. Germline loops: CDR1 SGHVS, CDR2 FNYEAQ. Trimming pared 4 bases from V and 1 base from J, leaving 11 bases between. The CDR3 runs 14 residues. This clonotype has more than one count but fewer than ten. Its specificity is unknown. Study results and caveats: No change in TCRs above 1 in 1000 frequency was produced by DPC sensitization.

Authors' methods: Sequenced samples showed a median of roughly 99,000 TCRs each, with counts running from about 20,000 to 690,000. TCRdb processed the RACE reads anew with MiXCR; each CDR3 protein has one entry. The V and J calls were determined by TCRdb, not by the authors. The sample yields some 40,000 distinct CDR3 sequences, approximately 4% seen once. Sequencing input: whole blood. This TCR was recovered from a human donor in good health. Some clones in this sample may be carry-over from other donors' samples. The chain links TRBV7-6 to TRBJ2-7; D is possibly TRBD1 (5 bases). The DNA for the CDR3 is TGTGCCAGCAGCTCCAGGGCCCTATCCTACGAGCAGTACTTC. It codes for CASSSRALSYEQYF.